The 8 T cell receptor beta chains given below trace back to one sample, sequenced in a study of T cell clonotyping in hematopoietic cell transplantation. The protocol was immunoSEQ multiplex PCR, while the TCRdb copy is restricted to in-frame clones and leaves out a portion. The sample holds around 14,000 clones, around 84% seen once. The specimen was PBMCs, collected 100 days after allogeneic stem cell transplant. The receptor set was obtained from a male patient aged 50 to 59 who had an allogeneic stem cell transplant from an unrelated donor, so T cells may come from the graft donor. Some clones in this sample may be carry-over from other donors' samples.

The V gene is TRBV9, the J gene TRBJ1-4; possible D gene TRBD1, 6 bases. The CDR3 length is 15 residues. Trimming left V 0 bases short and J 5 bases short, with 11 bases between. CDR1 and CDR2 (germline): SGDLS, YYNGEE. CDR3 DNA sequence: TGTGCCAGCAGCGTAGGGCCAGGGGAGAATGAAAAACTGTTTTTT. Amino acid sequence: CASSVGPGENEKLFF.

V and J are TRBV10-1 and TRBJ2-2, with no clear D. The CDR3 spans 12 residues. The germline gives CDR1 WNHNN, CDR2 SYGVQD (reference sequence). V was pared by 7 bases and J by 5 bases, with 8 bases between. The CDR3 loop reads CASTNATGELFF. CDR3 in DNA: TGCGCCAGCACCAATGCTACCGGGGAGCTGTTTTTT.

The chain has TRBV2 and TRBJ2-5; TRBD2 matches 10 bases. Germline CDR1 reads SNHLY; CDR2 reads FYNNEI. The CDR3 contains 17 residues. V shed 6 bases, J shed 5 bases, and the junction held 15 bases outside the gene matches. The CDR3 nucleotides are TGTGCCAGCAGGAGGGGGGCTAGCGGGGGCTTGGGGGAGACCCAGTACTTC. It translates to CASRRGASGGLGETQYF. Full variable domain (remainder filled in from reference TRBV2 and TRBJ2-5): EPEVTQTPSHQVTQMGQEVILRCVPISNHLYFYWYRQILGQKVEFLVSFYNNEISEKSEIFDDQFSVERPDGSNFTLKIRSTKLEDSAMYFCASRRGASGGLGETQYFGPGTRLLVL.

The chain recombines TRBV28 with TRBJ2-5; D gene unclear. The CDR3 consists of 13 residues. The V end was cut by 7 bases, the J end by 1 base, with 10 bases between. Germline CDR1 and CDR2: MDHEN and SYDVKM. The CDR3 here is CASNSQLQETQYF. In nucleotides, the CDR3 is TGTGCCAGCAACTCACAGCTCCAAGAGACCCAGTACTTC.

The V gene is TRBV30, the J gene TRBJ2-5; D could derive from TRBD1 or TRBD2 (5 bases each). V was cut by 5 bases and J by 5 bases, with 21 bases left in between. The CDR3 loop spans 15 amino acids. Germline CDR1 reads GTSNPN; CDR2 reads SVGIG (reference sequence). CDR3 sequence reads: CAWVPLGTVVETQYF. In DNA, the CDR3 is TGTGCCTGGGTCCCATTGGGGACGGTAGTGGAGACCCAGTACTTC. Based on the CDR3 plus reference TRBV30 and TRBJ2-5, the full variable domain is SQTIHQWPATLVQPVGSPLSLECTVEGTSNPNLYWYRQAAGRGLQLLFYSVGIGQISSEVPQNLSASRPQDRQFILSSKKLLLSDSGFYLCAWVPLGTVVETQYFGPGTRLLVL.

The V call is TRBV5-1, the J call TRBJ2-3, with 8 nucleotides matching TRBD2. The junction had 8 bases not matched to a gene; V was cut back by 5 bases and J by 3 bases. Germline CDR1 and CDR2: SGHRS and YFSETQ. The CDR3 contains 15 residues. The CDR3 loop reads CASSIGTSGTDTQYF. CDR3 DNA sequence: TGCGCCAGCAGTATCGGGACTAGTGGGACAGATACGCAGTATTTT.

This clone was observed a single time. The CDR3 sequence: CAWTGGSNEQYF. CDR3 in DNA: TGTGCCTGGACGGGGGGTAGTAACGAGCAGTACTTC. The chain combines TRBV30 with TRBJ2-7; 7 nucleotides agree with TRBD2. This CDR3 has 12 residues. J lost 5 bases, V lost 4 bases, and 5 bases had no gene match. The V gene's germline CDR1 is GTSNPN and CDR2 SVGIG (reference sequence).

Written as DNA, the CDR3 is TGTGCCAGCAGCCCTTGGGACACTCTCAATTCACCCCTCCACTTT. Residues: CASSPWDTLNSPLHF. The rearrangement joins TRBV5-8 to TRBJ1-6; a possible D gene is TRBD1 (6 bases). This CDR3 comprises 15 residues. The germline V gene encodes CDR1 SGHTS and CDR2 YDEGEE. V dropped 4 bases and J dropped 7 bases, with 15 bases sitting between them.